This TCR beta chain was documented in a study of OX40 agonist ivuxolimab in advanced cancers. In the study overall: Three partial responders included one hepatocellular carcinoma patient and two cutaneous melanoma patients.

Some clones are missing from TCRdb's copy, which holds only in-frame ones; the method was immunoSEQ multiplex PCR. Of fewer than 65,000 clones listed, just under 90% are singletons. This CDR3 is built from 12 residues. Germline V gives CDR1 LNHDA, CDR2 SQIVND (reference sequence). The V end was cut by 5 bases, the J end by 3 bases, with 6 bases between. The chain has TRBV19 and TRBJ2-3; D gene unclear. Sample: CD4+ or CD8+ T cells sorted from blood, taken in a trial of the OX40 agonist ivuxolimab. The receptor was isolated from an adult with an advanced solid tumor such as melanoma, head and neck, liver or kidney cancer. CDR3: CASSAGTDTQYF. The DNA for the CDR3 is TGTGCCAGTAGTGCAGGAACAGATACGCAGTATTTT.